This T cell receptor beta chain was retrieved from a study of radiotherapy plus CTLA-4 blockade in lung cancer. Data came from immunoSEQ multiplex PCR; TCRdb stores just in-frame clones and leaves some out. Of 40,000 to 60,000 clones in the sample, 65% to 90% are singletons; the top ten hold 15% to 20%. V lost 6 bases and J lost 4; bases outside the gene matches: 6. From germline, CDR1 is WNHNN and CDR2 SYGVQD (reference sequence). The CDR3 is made up of 14 amino acids. The rearrangement joins TRBV10-1 to TRBJ1-2; 9 bases align to TRBD1. This sequence originates from a human donor with non-small cell lung cancer that progressed on radiotherapy plus ipilimumab. Some clones in this sample may be carry-over from other donors' samples. The sequences come from peripheral blood, collected from a patient treated with radiotherapy plus ipilimumab. The CDR3 loop reads CASSSGQGSYGYTF. The CDR3, as DNA: TGCGCCAGCAGCTCCGGACAGGGGAGCTATGGCTACACCTTC.